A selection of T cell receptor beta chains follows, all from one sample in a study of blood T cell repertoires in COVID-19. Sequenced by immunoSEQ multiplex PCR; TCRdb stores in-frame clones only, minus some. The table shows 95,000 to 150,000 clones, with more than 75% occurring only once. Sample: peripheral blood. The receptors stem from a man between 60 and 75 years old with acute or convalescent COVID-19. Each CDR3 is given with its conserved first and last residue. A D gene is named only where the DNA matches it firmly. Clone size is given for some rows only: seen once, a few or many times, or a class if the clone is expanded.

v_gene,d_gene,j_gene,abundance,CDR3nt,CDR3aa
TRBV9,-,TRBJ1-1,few,TGTGCCAGCAGCGTAGCGGCAGGCGGGCAGTCTTTCTTT,CASSVAAGGQSFF
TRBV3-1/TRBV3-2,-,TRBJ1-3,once,TGTGCCAGCAGCCACAGGGGCTCTGGAAACACCATATATTTT,CASSHRGSGNTIYF
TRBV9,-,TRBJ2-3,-,TGTGCCAGCAGCGTAGATGGTCGGGGTGGGGATACGCAGTATTTT,CASSVDGRGGDTQYF
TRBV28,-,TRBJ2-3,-,TGTGCCACTAATTTTAACGGAGGGGGCACAGATACGCAGTATTTT,CATNFNGGGTDTQYF
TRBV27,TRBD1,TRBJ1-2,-,TGTGCCAGCAAGAGGTACGGACAGGGGTATGGCGGCTACACCTTC,CASKRYGQGYGGYTF
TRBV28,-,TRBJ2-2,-,TGTGCCAGCAGTACGGGGACCGGGGAGCTGTTTTTT,CASSTGTGELFF
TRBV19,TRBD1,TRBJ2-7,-,TGTGCCAGTACCAAACAGGGGAAGGGGGACTACGAGCAGTACTTC,CASTKQGKGDYEQYF
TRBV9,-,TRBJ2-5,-,TGTGCCAGCAGCTCAGGGGAGACCCAGTACTTC,CASSSGETQYF
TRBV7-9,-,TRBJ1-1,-,TGTGCCAGCAGCCCGCAGGGGTCCACTGAAGCTTTCTTT,CASSPQGSTEAFF
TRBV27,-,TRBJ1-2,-,TGTGCCAGCAGTTTCGGGCGGGATTACTATGGCTACACCTTC,CASSFGRDYYGYTF
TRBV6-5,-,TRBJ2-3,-,TGTGCCAGCAGCAGCCCGGCGGGCGGCACAGATACGCAGTATTTT,CASSSPAGGTDTQYF
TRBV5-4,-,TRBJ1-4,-,TGTGCCAGCAGCTTGGCGGGGGGGGAACTGTTTTTT,CASSLAGGELFF
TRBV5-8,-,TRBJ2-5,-,TGTGCCAGCAGCTTGGAGGGAGGACAAGAGACCCAGTACTTC,CASSLEGGQETQYF
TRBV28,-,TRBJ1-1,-,TGTGCCATCCAGAGGGGGAACGGAGCTTTCTTT,CAIQRGNGAFF
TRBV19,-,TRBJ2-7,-,TGTGCCAGTAGTAGACAGCTAGCCTACGAGCAGTACTTC,CASSRQLAYEQYF
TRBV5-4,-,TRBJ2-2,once,TGTGCCAGCGCGATCTACGGGGCCGGGGAGCTGTTTTTT,CASAIYGAGELFF
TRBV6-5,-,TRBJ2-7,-,TGTGCCAGCAGTTACGAGGGCAGCAGCTCCTACGAGCAGTACTTC,CASSYEGSSSYEQYF
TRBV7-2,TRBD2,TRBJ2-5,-,TGTGCCAGCAGCTTCCCGGGGGGGAAGAGGGAGACCCAGTACTTC,CASSFPGGKRETQYF
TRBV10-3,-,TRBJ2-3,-,TGTGCCATCAGTGACGACGGGGGGCCCACAGATACGCAGTATTTT,CAISDDGGPTDTQYF
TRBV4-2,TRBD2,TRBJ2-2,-,TGTGCCAGCAGCCAAGTTGGACTAGCGGGAGGGGGAGGGGAGCTGTTTTTT,CASSQVGLAGGGGELFF
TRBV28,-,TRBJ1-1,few,TGTGCCAGCAGCCCGACAGCAAGGCCTGAAGCTTTCTTT,CASSPTARPEAFF
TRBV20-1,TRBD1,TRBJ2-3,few,TGCAGTGTGTTTGACAGGGAGACGCAGTATTTT,CSVFDRETQYF
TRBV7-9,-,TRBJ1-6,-,TGTGCCAGCAGTCCCGGAGGGGGGGCCTATAATTCACCCCTCCACTTT,CASSPGGGAYNSPLHF
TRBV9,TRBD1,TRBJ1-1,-,TGTGCCAGCAGCACACCGGGGACAGGGGGCCTGAACACTGAAGCTTTCTTT,CASSTPGTGGLNTEAFF
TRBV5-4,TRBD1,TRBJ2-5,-,TGTGCCAGCAGCTTAGGGGCTTTTCCGGGACAGCAAGAGACCCAGTACTTC,CASSLGAFPGQQETQYF
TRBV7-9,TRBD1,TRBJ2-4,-,TGTGCCAGCAGCTTAGGGACAGGGGTACGAGACATTCAGTACTTC,CASSLGTGVRDIQYF
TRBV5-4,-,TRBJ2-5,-,TGTGCCAGCAGCTTGTACGGGAGAAGGAGGGAAGAGACCCAGTACTTC,CASSLYGRRREETQYF
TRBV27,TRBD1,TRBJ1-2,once,TGTGCCAGCAGGACCGGGACAGGGGGCGCGGGGAACTATGGCTACACCTTC,CASRTGTGGAGNYGYTF
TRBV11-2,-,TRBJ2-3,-,TGTGCCAGCAGCTTAGTTGACGGGGTTGGATATACGCAGTATTTT,CASSLVDGVGYTQYF
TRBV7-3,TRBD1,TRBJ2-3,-,TGTGCCAGCAGCCGAGCAGGGGGAAGCACAGATACGCAGTATTTT,CASSRAGGSTDTQYF
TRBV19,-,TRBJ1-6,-,TGTGCCAGTAGTAAGGACAATTCGCTCTCTTCTTCACCCCTCCACTTT,CASSKDNSLSSSPLHF
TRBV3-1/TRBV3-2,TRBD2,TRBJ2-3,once,TGTGCCAGCAGCCAAGACCGGTGGGTAGCGGGATTCACAGATACGCAGTATTTT,CASSQDRWVAGFTDTQYF
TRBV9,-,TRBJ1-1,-,TGTGCCAGCAGCTCCCAAGAGGGGAACACTGAAGCTTTCTTT,CASSSQEGNTEAFF
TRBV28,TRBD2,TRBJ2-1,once,TGTGCCAGCACCCCGGGAGGGCCGTATGGGCAGTTCTTC,CASTPGGPYGQFF
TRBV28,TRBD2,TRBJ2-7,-,TGTGCCAGCAGTTTGGCTAGCGGTCTCATGGGGTACTTC,CASSLASGLMGYF
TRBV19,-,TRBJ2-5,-,TGTGCCAGTAAATCACAGGGTATGGAGACCCAGTACTTC,CASKSQGMETQYF
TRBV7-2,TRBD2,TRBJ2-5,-,TGTGCCAGCAGCTTAGCTAGCGGGGACCAAGAGACCCAGTACTTC,CASSLASGDQETQYF
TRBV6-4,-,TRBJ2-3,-,TGTGCCAGCAGTGAGCAGGGGGGAACAGATACGCAGTATTTT,CASSEQGGTDTQYF
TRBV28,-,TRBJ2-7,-,TGTGCCAGCAGTTTACTTGCGGGAAGCGACGAGCAGTACTTC,CASSLLAGSDEQYF
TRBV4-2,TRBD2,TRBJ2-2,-,TGTGCCAGCAGCCAAGGCTCTAGCGGCGCCGGGGAGCTGTTTTTT,CASSQGSSGAGELFF
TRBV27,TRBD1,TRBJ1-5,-,TGTGCCAGCAGTACATATTCTACAGGGGGCCAGCCCCAGCATTTT,CASSTYSTGGQPQHF
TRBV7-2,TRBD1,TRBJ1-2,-,TGTGCCAGCAGCTTAGTTACAGGGGCCCTCTATGGCTACACCTTC,CASSLVTGALYGYTF
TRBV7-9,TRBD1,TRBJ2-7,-,TGTGCCAGCAGCTCAATGGGACAGGCCTACGAGCAGTACTTC,CASSSMGQAYEQYF
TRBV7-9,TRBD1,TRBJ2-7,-,TGTGCCAGCAGCTTCTCGGGACAGGGGGGCGAGCAGTACTTC,CASSFSGQGGEQYF
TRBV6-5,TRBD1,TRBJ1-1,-,TGTGCCAGCAGGTGGAGACAGGGGAACACTGAAGCTTTCTTT,CASRWRQGNTEAFF
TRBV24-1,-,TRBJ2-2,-,TGTGCCACCAGGGGCGGGCGGAACACCGGGGAGCTGTTTTTT,CATRGGRNTGELFF
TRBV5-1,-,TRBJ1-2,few,TGCGCCAGCGCCCGGGACACCGCTAACTATGGCTACACCTTC,CASARDTANYGYTF
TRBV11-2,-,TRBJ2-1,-,TGTGCCAGCAGCTTAGACCCGAAAGAGGGAAGGGAGCAGTTCTTC,CASSLDPKEGREQFF
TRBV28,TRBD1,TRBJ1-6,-,TGTGCCAGCAGTTCATCCGGGACAGGGGGCAACTCACCCCTCCACTTT,CASSSSGTGGNSPLHF
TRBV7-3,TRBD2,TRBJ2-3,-,TGTGCCAGCAGCTCGGGACTAGCTACAAGTACGCAGTATTTT,CASSSGLATSTQYF
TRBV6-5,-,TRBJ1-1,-,TGTGCCAGCAGCCAGGGGAACACTGAAGCTTTCTTT,CASSQGNTEAFF
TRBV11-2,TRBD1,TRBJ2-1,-,TGTGCCAGCCATCCAGGGGGCTACAATGAGCAGTTCTTC,CASHPGGYNEQFF
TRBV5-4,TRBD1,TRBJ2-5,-,TGTGCCAGCAGCCCAATGCATTTCGACAGGGCCCCCCAAGAGACCCAGTACTTC,CASSPMHFDRAPQETQYF
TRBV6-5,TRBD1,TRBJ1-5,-,TGTGCCAGCGGGTTGACAGGGGCCAATCAGCCCCAGCATTTT,CASGLTGANQPQHF